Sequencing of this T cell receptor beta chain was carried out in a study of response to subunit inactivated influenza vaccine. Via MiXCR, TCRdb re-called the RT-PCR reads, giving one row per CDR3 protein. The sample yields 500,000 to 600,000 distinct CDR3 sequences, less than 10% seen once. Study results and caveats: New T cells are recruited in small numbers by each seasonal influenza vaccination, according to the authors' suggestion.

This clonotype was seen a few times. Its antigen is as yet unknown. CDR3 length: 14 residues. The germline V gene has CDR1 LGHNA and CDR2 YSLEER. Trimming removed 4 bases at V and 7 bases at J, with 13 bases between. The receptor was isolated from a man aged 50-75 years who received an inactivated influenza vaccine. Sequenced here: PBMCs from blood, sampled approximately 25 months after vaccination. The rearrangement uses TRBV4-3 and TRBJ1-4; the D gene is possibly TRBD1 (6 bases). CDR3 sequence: CASSRTGMSEKLFF. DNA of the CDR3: TGCGCCAGCAGCCGCACAGGGATGAGTGAAAAACTGTTTTTT.